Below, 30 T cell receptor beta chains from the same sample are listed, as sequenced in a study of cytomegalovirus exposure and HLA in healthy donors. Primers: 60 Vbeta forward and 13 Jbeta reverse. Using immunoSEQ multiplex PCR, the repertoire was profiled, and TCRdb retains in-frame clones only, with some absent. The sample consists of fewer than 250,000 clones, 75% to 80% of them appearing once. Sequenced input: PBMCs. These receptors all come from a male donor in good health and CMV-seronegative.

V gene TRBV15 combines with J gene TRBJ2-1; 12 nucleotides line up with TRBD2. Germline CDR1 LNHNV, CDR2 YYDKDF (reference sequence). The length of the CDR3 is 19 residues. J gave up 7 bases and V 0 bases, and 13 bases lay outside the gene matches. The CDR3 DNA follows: TGTGCCACCAGCAGAGATCCCCCTAGCGGGGGGGCCTTGGAAAATGAGCAGTTCTTC. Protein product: CATSRDPPSGGALENEQFF.

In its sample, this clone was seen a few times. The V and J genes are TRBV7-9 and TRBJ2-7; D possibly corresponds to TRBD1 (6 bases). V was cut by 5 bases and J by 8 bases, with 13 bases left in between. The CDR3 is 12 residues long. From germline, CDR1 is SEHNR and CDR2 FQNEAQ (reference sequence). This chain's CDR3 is CASSPIQGKQYF. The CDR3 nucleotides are TGTGCCAGCAGCCCGATCCAGGGGAAGCAGTACTTC.

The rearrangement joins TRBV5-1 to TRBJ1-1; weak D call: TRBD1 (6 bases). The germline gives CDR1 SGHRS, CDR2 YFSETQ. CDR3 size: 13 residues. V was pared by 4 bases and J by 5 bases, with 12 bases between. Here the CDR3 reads CASSLNQGTEAFF. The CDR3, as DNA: TGCGCCAGCAGCCTAAATCAGGGGACTGAAGCTTTCTTT.

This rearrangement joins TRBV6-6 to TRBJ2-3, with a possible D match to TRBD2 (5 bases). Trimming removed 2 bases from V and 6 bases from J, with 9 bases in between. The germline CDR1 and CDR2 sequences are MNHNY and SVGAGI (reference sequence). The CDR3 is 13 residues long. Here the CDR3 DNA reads TGTGCCAGCAGTTACGCGGGTGAGGATACGCAGTATTTT. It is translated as CASSYAGEDTQYF.

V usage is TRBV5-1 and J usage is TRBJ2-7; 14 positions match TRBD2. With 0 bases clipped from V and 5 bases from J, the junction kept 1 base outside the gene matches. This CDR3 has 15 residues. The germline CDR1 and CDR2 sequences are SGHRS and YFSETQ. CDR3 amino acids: CASSLGTSGGNEQYF. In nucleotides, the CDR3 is TGCGCCAGCAGCTTGGGGACTAGCGGGGGGAACGAGCAGTACTTC. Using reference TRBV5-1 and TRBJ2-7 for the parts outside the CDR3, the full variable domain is KAGVTQTPRYLIKTRGQQVTLSCSPISGHRSVSWYQQTPGQGLQFLFEYFSETQRNKGNFPGRFSGRQFSNSRSEMNVSTLELGDSALYLCASSLGTSGGNEQYFGPGTRLTVT.

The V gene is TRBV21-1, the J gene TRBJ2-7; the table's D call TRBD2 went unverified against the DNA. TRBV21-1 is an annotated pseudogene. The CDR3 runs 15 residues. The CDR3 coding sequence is TGTGCCAGCAGCCCCTGGAGGGGAAACTCCTACGAGCAGTACTTC. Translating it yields CASSPWRGNSYEQYF.

The CDR3 bases are TGTGCCAGCAGGCAGGGGGGCTACGAGCAGTACTTC. Its translation is CASRQGGYEQYF. The rearrangement uses TRBV28 and TRBJ2-7; D possibly corresponds to TRBD1 (7 bases). V lost 6 bases to trimming and J lost 3 bases, with 9 bases between them. CDR1 and CDR2 from the germline V gene are MDHEN and SYDVKM. The CDR3 contains 12 residues.

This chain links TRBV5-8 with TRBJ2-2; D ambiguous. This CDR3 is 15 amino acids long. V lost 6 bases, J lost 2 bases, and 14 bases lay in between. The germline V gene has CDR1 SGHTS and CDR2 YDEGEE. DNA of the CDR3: TGTGCCAGCACCCGGCAGGAACAAAACACCGGGGAGCTGTTTTTT. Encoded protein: CASTRQEQNTGELFF.

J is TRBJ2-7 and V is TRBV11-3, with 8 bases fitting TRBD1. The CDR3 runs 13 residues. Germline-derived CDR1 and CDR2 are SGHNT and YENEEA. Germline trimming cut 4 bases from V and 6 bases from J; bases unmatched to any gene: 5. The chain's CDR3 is CASSSGQGREQYF. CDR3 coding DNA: TGTGCCAGCAGCTCCGGACAGGGCCGCGAGCAGTACTTC.

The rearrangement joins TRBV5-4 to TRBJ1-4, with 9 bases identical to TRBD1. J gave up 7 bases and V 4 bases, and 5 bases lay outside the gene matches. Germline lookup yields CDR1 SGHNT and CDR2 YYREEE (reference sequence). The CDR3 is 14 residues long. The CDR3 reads CASSPGTGSEKLFF. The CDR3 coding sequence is TGTGCCAGCAGCCCCGGGACAGGGTCTGAAAAACTGTTTTTT. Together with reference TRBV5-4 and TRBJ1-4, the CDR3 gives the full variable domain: ETGVTQSPTHLIKTRGQQVTLRCSSQSGHNTVSWYQQALGQGPQFIFQYYREEENGRGNFPPRFSGLQFPNYSSELNVNALELDDSALYLCASSPGTGSEKLFFGSGTQLSVL.

The CDR3 DNA is TGTGCCAGCAGTTTACGGTCCGGGAGGGCCTACGAGCAGTACTTC. This sequence encodes CASSLRSGRAYEQYF. J is TRBJ2-7 and V is TRBV27, with 8 bases aligning to TRBD2. The junction had 5 bases not matched to a gene; V was cut back by 2 bases and J by 2 bases. CDR3 length: 15 residues. Germline V gene sequence: CDR1 MNHEY, CDR2 SMNVEV (reference sequence).

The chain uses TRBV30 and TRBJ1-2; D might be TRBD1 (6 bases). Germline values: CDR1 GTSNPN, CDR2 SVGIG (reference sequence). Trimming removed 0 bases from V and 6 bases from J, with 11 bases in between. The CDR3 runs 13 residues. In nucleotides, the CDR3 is TGTGCCTGGAGTGTGAGACAGGACAATGGCTACACCTTC. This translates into CAWSVRQDNGYTF.

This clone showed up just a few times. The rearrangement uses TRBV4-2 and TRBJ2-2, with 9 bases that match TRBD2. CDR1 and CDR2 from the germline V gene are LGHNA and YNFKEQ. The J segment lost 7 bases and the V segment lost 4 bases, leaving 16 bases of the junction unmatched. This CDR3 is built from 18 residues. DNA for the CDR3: TGTGCCAGCAGCCCCAACGTGGCGGGGGGGCTCGGGGACGGGGAGCTGTTTTTT. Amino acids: CASSPNVAGGLGDGELFF.

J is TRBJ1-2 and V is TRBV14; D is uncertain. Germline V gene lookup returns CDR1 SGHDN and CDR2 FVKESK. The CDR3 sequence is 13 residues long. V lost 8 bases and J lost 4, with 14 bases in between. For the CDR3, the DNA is TGTGCCAGCTCAAGCAATCTATTCTATGGCTACACCTTC. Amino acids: CASSSNLFYGYTF.

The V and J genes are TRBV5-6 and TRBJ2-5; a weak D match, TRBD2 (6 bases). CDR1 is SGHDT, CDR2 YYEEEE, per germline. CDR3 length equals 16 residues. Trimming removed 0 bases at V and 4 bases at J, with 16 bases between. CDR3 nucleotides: TGTGCCAGCAGCTTGGCCACGGGGGTGCCCCCAGAGACCCAGTACTTC. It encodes CASSLATGVPPETQYF.

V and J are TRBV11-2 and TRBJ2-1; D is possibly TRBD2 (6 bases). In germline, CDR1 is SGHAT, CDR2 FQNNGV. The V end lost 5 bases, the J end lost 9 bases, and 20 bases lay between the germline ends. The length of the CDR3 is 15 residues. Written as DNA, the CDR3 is TGTGCCAGCAGCCCTTCGACTAGTTCTGCCGTTGAGCAGTTCTTC. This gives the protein CASSPSTSSAVEQFF.

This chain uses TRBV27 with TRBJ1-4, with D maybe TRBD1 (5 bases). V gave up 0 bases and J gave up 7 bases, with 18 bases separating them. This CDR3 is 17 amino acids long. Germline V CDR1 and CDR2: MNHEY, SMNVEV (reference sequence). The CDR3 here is CASSLSRGAAGGEKLFF. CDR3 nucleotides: TGTGCCAGCAGTTTATCGAGGGGCGCCGCGGGGGGTGAAAAACTGTTTTTT.

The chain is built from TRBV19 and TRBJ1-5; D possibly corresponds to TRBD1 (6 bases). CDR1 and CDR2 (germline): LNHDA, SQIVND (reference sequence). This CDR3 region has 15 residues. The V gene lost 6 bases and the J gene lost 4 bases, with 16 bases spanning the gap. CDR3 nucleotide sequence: TGTGCCAGTAGCACCTCGGGGGGGCGGAATCAGCCCCAGCATTTT. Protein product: CASSTSGGRNQPQHF.

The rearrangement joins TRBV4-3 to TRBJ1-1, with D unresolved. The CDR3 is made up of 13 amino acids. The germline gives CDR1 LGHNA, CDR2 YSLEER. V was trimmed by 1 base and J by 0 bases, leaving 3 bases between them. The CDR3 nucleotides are TGCGCCAGCAGCCAAGCGGTGAACACTGAAGCTTTCTTT. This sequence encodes CASSQAVNTEAFF.

In DNA, the CDR3 is TGTGCCAGCTCACCACCCTATGACACGACGGGGGAGACCCAGTACTTC. Encoded protein: CASSPPYDTTGETQYF. The V call is TRBV18, the J call TRBJ2-5; D is perhaps TRBD2 (5 bases). The CDR3 is 16 residues long. Per germline, CDR1 KGHSH and CDR2 LQKENI. Trimming shortened V by 0 bases and J by 5 bases, and 16 bases separated the two germline ends. The entire variable domain, with the rest obtained from reference TRBV18 and TRBJ2-5, is as follows: NAGVMQNPRHLVRRRGQEARLRCSPMKGHSHVYWYRQLPEEGLKFMVYLQKENIIDESGMPKERFSAEFPKEGPSILRIQQVVRGDSAAYFCASSPPYDTTGETQYFGPGTRLLVL.

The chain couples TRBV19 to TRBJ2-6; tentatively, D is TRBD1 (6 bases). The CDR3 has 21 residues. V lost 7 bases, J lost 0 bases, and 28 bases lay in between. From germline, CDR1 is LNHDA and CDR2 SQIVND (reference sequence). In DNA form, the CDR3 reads TGTGCCAGTACCAAAGGATCACTGAGGGACAAGACGAGCTCTGGGGCCAACGTCCTGACTTTC. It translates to CASTKGSLRDKTSSGANVLTF.

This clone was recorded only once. CDR3 sequence (DNA): TGTGCCAGCAGCTTGGATGGCAGGGCCGGGGGCTACACCTTC. This translates into CASSLDGRAGGYTF. V is TRBV5-4 and J is TRBJ1-2, with D possibly TRBD1 on 5 matching bases. Trimming shortened V by 0 bases and J by 8 bases, and 14 bases separated the two germline ends. The CDR3 is made up of 14 amino acids. Per germline, CDR1 SGHNT and CDR2 YYREEE (reference sequence).

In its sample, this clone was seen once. The CDR3 loop reads CASSPTGVYNEQFF. In nucleotides, the CDR3 is TGTGCCAGCAGCCCGACAGGGGTCTACAATGAGCAGTTCTTC. The rearrangement joins TRBV7-3 to TRBJ2-1, with 8 positions matching TRBD1. The length of the CDR3 is 14 residues. After removal of 5 bases from V and 3 bases from J, the junction contained 3 bases not matched to a gene. Germline values: CDR1 SGHTA, CDR2 FQGTGA.

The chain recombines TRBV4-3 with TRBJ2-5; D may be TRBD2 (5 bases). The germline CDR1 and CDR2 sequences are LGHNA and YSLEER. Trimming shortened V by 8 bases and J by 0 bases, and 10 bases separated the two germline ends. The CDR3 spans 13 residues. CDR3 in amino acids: CASRTLYQETQYF. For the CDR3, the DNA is TGCGCCAGCCGGACTCTGTACCAAGAGACCCAGTACTTC.

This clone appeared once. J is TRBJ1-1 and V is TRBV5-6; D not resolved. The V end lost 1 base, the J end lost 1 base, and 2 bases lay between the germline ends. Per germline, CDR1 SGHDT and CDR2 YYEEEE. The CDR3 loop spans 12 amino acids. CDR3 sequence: CASSLRNTEAFF. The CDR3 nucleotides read TGTGCCAGCAGCTTGCGGAACACTGAAGCTTTCTTT.

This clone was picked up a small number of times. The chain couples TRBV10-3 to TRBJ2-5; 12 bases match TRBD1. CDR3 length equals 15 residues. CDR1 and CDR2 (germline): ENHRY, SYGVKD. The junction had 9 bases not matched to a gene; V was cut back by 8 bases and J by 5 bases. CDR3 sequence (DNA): TGTGCCATCCAAAACGGGGACAGGGGGCTCGAGACCCAGTACTTC. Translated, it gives CAIQNGDRGLETQYF.

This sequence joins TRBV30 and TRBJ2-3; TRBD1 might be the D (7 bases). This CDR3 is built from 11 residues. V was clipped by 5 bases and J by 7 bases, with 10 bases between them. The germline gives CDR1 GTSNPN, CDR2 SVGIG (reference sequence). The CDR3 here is CAWQGGYTQYF. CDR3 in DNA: TGTGCCTGGCAGGGGGGCTATACGCAGTATTTT.

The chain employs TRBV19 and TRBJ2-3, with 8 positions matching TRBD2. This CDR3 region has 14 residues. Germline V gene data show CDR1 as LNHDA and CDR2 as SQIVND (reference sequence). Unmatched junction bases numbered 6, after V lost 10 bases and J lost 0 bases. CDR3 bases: TGTGCCACAGGGACTAGGGGCAGCACAGATACGCAGTATTTT. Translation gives CATGTRGSTDTQYF.

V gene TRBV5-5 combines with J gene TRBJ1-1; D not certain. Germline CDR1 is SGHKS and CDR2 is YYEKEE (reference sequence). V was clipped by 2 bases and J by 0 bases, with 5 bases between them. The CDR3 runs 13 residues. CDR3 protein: CASSFGLNTEAFF. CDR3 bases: TGTGCCAGCAGCTTCGGGTTGAACACTGAAGCTTTCTTT.

Here the CDR3 DNA reads TGTGCCACCAGCAGAGATTTTTTGAGTGAAGCTTTCTTT. The encoded protein is CATSRDFLSEAFF. The chain links TRBV15 to TRBJ1-1; D remains ambiguous. V lost 0 bases and J lost 7, with 9 bases in between. Germline CDR1 and CDR2: LNHNV and YYDKDF (reference sequence). This CDR3 has 13 residues. Complete variable domain (other parts from reference TRBV15 and TRBJ1-1): DAMVIQNPRYQVTQFGKPVTLSCSQTLNHNVMYWYQQKSSQAPKLLFHYYDKDFNNEADTPDNFQSRRPNTSFCFLDIRSPGLGDTAMYLCATSRDFLSEAFFGQGTRLTVV.